The next 12 T cell receptor beta chains were all read from a single sample in a study of T cell responses to AZD1222 COVID-19 vaccine. Assay: immunoSEQ multiplex PCR; the TCRdb copy retains only in-frame clones and omits some. The table shows about 270,000 clones, with almost 95% occurring only once. The specimen comprised peripheral blood, sampled 28 days after the second AZD1222 dose. These receptors were obtained from an adult who received the AZD1222 COVID-19 vaccine.

The rearrangement uses TRBV7-8 and TRBJ2-7, with TRBD2 matching over 9 bases. The ends lost 3 bases at V and 2 bases at J; junction bases unmatched: 5. The CDR3 runs to 15 residues. The germline gives CDR1 SGHVS, CDR2 FQNEAQ. CDR3 nucleotide sequence: TGTGCCAGCAGCTTGGCGACTAGCGGCGCCTACGAGCAGTACTTC. Amino acids: CASSLATSGAYEQYF.

V and J are TRBV6-1 and TRBJ2-7; no clear D. Between the trimmed V and J ends, which lost 0 bases and 0 bases, there was a span of 9 bases. Germline CDR1 reads MNHNS; CDR2 reads SASEGT. The CDR3 length is 15 residues. In DNA form, the CDR3 reads TGTGCCAGCAGTGAAGCACGAGACACCTCCTACGAGCAGTACTTC. This codes for CASSEARDTSYEQYF.

The chain links TRBV11-2 to TRBJ2-5; 10 bases fit TRBD1. CDR1 is SGHAT and CDR2 is FQNNGV in the germline V gene. J lost 2 bases, V lost 3 bases, and 6 bases had no gene match. CDR3 length: 16 amino acids. CDR3 sequence (DNA): TGTGCCAGCAGCTTCCCCGGGACAGGGGTACAAGAGACCCAGTACTTC. Translation gives CASSFPGTGVQETQYF.

The chain recombines TRBV2 with TRBJ2-5, with D unclear. CDR1 is SNHLY, CDR2 FYNNEI, per germline. Deletions cut 9 bases from V and 1 base from J, with 6 bases between. The CDR3 spans 11 residues. This chain's CDR3 is CARGLQETQYF. The CDR3 region has the DNA TGTGCCAGGGGTCTCCAAGAGACCCAGTACTTC.

The chain is built from TRBV5-4 and TRBJ1-4; D is unresolved. V lost 0 bases, J lost 2 bases, and 5 bases lay in between. Germline-derived CDR1 and CDR2 are SGHNT and YYREEE (reference sequence). The length of the CDR3 is 14 residues. The DNA of the CDR3 is TGTGCCAGCAGCTTGGGCAGGACTAATGAAAAACTGTTTTTT. Its translation: CASSLGRTNEKLFF.

The CDR3 sequence is CASSSQGISNEKLFF. The CDR3 coding sequence is TGTGCCAGCAGTTCACAGGGCATAAGTAATGAAAAACTGTTTTTT. This chain joins TRBV28 and TRBJ1-4, with a weak D call TRBD1 (6 bases). With 4 bases removed from V and 4 bases from J, the gap between germline ends came to 13 bases. The CDR3 spans 15 residues. Germline V lookup: CDR1 MDHEN, CDR2 SYDVKM.

The chain employs TRBV2 and TRBJ1-5; D remains unclear. Trimming cost V 7 bases and J 5 bases, with 12 bases left between them. Per the germline V gene, CDR1 is SNHLY and CDR2 is FYNNEI. This CDR3 has 13 amino acids. The CDR3 spells CASMEEGDQPQHF. The CDR3 DNA follows: TGTGCCAGCATGGAAGAGGGAGATCAGCCCCAGCATTTT.

V is TRBV28 and J is TRBJ1-1; a weak D match, TRBD1 (5 bases). V was shortened by 6 bases and J by 3 bases, with 14 bases between the two germline ends. The CDR3 sequence is 14 residues long. Germline V gene sequence: CDR1 MDHEN, CDR2 SYDVKM. Here the CDR3 DNA reads TGTGCCAGCAGCCCCTTGCGAGGGGACACTGAAGCTTTCTTT. This gives the protein CASSPLRGDTEAFF.

The gene calls are TRBV10-3 and TRBJ1-6; D gene ambiguous. The CDR3 is made up of 12 amino acids. The ends were cut back, 8 bases at V and 8 bases at J, with 10 bases in the middle. From germline, CDR1 is ENHRY and CDR2 SYGVKD. The CDR3, as DNA: TGTGCCATCGGCTTGCGGGATTCACCCCTCCACTTT. It yields the protein CAIGLRDSPLHF.

In nucleotides, the CDR3 is TGCGCCAGCAGCTCCCCAAGGGGAGGGGCGGACGGGGAGCTGTTTTTT. Its translation: CASSSPRGGADGELFF. V and J are TRBV5-1 and TRBJ2-2; 7 nucleotides align to TRBD2. CDR1 and CDR2 from the germline V gene are SGHRS and YFSETQ. V was clipped by 3 bases and J by 7 bases; unmatched bases: 12. The CDR3 runs 16 residues. Based on the CDR3 plus reference TRBV5-1 and TRBJ2-2, the full variable domain is KAGVTQTPRYLIKTRGQQVTLSCSPISGHRSVSWYQQTPGQGLQFLFEYFSETQRNKGNFPGRFSGRQFSNSRSEMNVSTLELGDSALYLCASSSPRGGADGELFFGEGSRLTVL.

The chain uses TRBV5-1 and TRBJ1-1; D is unresolved. Per the germline V gene, CDR1 is SGHRS and CDR2 is YFSETQ. The CDR3 runs to 14 residues. Trimming stripped 0 bases from V and 5 bases from J, with 11 bases between. CDR3 DNA: TGCGCCAGCAGCTTGGGCGGTGCGGGAACTGAAGCTTTCTTT. It codes for CASSLGGAGTEAFF.

The CDR3: CASTRLAESYEQYF. The DNA for the CDR3 is TGTGCCAGCACCAGGCTAGCGGAATCCTACGAGCAGTACTTC. The V and J genes are TRBV9 and TRBJ2-7; 7 bases match TRBD2. Losses at the gene ends were 6 bases for V and 1 base for J; bases not matched to a gene: 7. Per germline, CDR1 SGDLS and CDR2 YYNGEE. There are 14 residues in the CDR3.